One sample yielded the 20 T cell receptor beta chains listed below, sequenced in a study of monozygotic twins with inflammatory bowel disease. From its re-call of the 5' RACE reads, TCRdb lists each CDR3 protein once, without DNA. Its listing shows about 160,000 distinct CDR3 sequences. Sequencing was carried out using blood. All receptors come from a human donor with ulcerative colitis or Crohn's disease, or a healthy co-twin of an affected twin (not recorded which).

The V call is TRBV11-2, the J call TRBJ1-1; TCRdb's assignment of TRBD1 cannot be checked, as there is no DNA. There are 12 residues in the CDR3. The V gene's germline CDR1 is SGHAT and CDR2 FQNNGV. This CDR3 reads CAATGPTGEAFF.

This sequence joins TRBV12-3 or TRBV12-4 and TRBJ2-2; TCRdb reports TRBD1, a call that lacks DNA to check it against. The CDR3 covers 14 residues. This CDR3 reads CASSRQANTGELFF.

The chain uses TRBV20-1 and TRBJ2-1; the TRBD1 assignment by TCRdb is unverifiable without DNA. Germline assignment: CDR1 DFQATT and CDR2 SNEGSKA (reference sequence). The CDR3 runs 16 residues. CDR3 loop: CSARTTQGPSYNEQFF.

The genes are TRBV5-5 and TRBJ2-7. Germline V gene lookup returns CDR1 SGHKS and CDR2 YYEKEE (reference sequence). The CDR3 length is 12 residues. CDR3 in amino acids: CASSLDDYEQYF. The full variable domain, with the rest looked up from reference TRBV5-5 and TRBJ2-7, is DAGVTQSPTHLIKTRGQQVTLRCSPISGHKSVSWYQQVLGQGPQFIFQYYEKEERGRGNFPDRFSARQFPNYSSELNVNALLLGDSALYLCASSLDDYEQYFGPGTRLTVT.

V and J are TRBV6-4 and TRBJ1-2; lacking DNA, the TRBD1 call made by TCRdb goes unchecked. The V gene's germline CDR1 is MRHNA and CDR2 SNTAGT. The CDR3 totals 14 residues. CDR3 in amino acids: CASSDGQGYYGYTF.

V is TRBV2 and J is TRBJ1-5; TCRdb designates TRBD1, a call that cannot be tested without DNA. The CDR3 is 17 amino acids. The germline V gene encodes CDR1 SNHLY and CDR2 FYNNEI. CDR3 sequence: CASSPQGDRWSNQPQHF.

The J gene is TRBJ2-5, the V gene TRBV12-5; TCRdb gives TRBD2 as the D gene, but with no DNA this cannot be confirmed. This CDR3 has 13 residues. Germline V CDR1 and CDR2: LGHNT, FRNRAP. CDR3 amino acids: CASGPSGQETQYF.

The rearrangement uses TRBV28 and TRBJ2-7; TCRdb's D call, TRBD1, is unchecked because there is no DNA. The V gene's germline CDR1 is MDHEN and CDR2 SYDVKM. This CDR3 spans 15 amino acids. This CDR3 is CASSLGGAHNGEQYF.

The chain couples TRBV6-6 to TRBJ1-1. The CDR3 loop spans 13 amino acids. CDR1 is MNHNY, CDR2 SVGAGI, per germline (reference sequence). The CDR3: CASSHSFGTEAFF.

The J gene is TRBJ2-1, the V gene TRBV7-2; TCRdb outputs TRBD1, but without DNA this stays unchecked. Germline loops: CDR1 SGHTA, CDR2 FQGNSA. The CDR3 contains 16 residues. CDR3 protein: CASSPQPGAGYNEQFF.

V and J are TRBV4-1 and TRBJ1-2. CDR1 is MGHRA, CDR2 YSYEKL, per germline. The CDR3 runs to 17 residues. The CDR3 is CASSQALPRGSNYGYTF.

The chain joins TRBV20-1 to TRBJ2-2; TCRdb indicates TRBD1, and absent DNA this call remains unverified. The CDR3 consists of 14 residues. CDR1 and CDR2 (germline): DFQATT, SNEGSKA (reference sequence). Here the CDR3 reads CSAIRDRNTGELFF.

The chain carries TRBV15 and TRBJ1-3. Germline V lookup: CDR1 LNHNV, CDR2 YYDKDF (reference sequence). The CDR3 consists of 14 residues. The CDR3: CATSRDLSGNTIYF.

The chain employs TRBV3-1 and TRBJ1-4; TCRdb designates TRBD1, a call that cannot be tested without DNA. Germline-derived CDR1 and CDR2 are LGHDT and YNNKEL (reference sequence). The CDR3 sequence is 16 residues long. The CDR3 reads CATSQVSGQVNEKLFF.

The chain has TRBV4-3 and TRBJ2-2; the TRBD2 assignment by TCRdb is unverifiable without DNA. Per germline, CDR1 LGHNA and CDR2 YSLEER. The CDR3 has 15 residues. The chain's CDR3 is CASSQDLGGAGELFF.

The CDR3 loop is CASSLLGARTGELFF. The V and J genes are TRBV27 and TRBJ2-2. From germline, CDR1 is MNHEY and CDR2 SMNVEV (reference sequence). The CDR3 is 15 residues long.

This chain joins TRBV28 and TRBJ1-4. Per germline, CDR1 MDHEN and CDR2 SYDVKM. The CDR3 is made up of 14 amino acids. The chain's CDR3 is CASSFIGPNEKLFF.

The chain recombines TRBV7-2 with TRBJ2-7; no DNA is available, so the TRBD1 call from TCRdb remains unchecked. There are 16 residues in the CDR3. Germline-derived CDR1 and CDR2 are SGHTA and FQGNSA. Here the CDR3 reads CASSLAFGTGIFEQYF.

This sequence joins TRBV7-2 and TRBJ1-1; the TCRdb call, TRBD1, lacks DNA for checking. The CDR3 consists of 16 residues. The germline CDR1 and CDR2 sequences are SGHTA and FQGNSA. CDR3 loop: CASSWTSVTGGTEAFF.

The chain is built from TRBV4-1 and TRBJ1-4; as DNA is missing, the TRBD1 call by TCRdb cannot be tested. Germline-derived CDR1 and CDR2 are MGHRA and YSYEKL. The length of the CDR3 is 21 residues. This CDR3 is CASSRRPYPTATYLVNEKLFF.